This T cell receptor beta chain was profiled in a study of blood T cell repertoires in COVID-19. Study-level background: T cells, B-cell-depleted T cells, or PBMCs supplied cDNA or gDNA.

The CDR3 length is 18 residues. Trimming removed 5 bases from V and 0 bases from J; junction bases left unmatched: 11. Germline V gives CDR1 SGHTA, CDR2 FQGNSA. Sequencing was performed with immunoSEQ multiplex PCR; in TCRdb, only in-frame clones are kept and a portion is missing. Here the sample spans roughly 180,000 clones, more than 70% being singletons. This clone was picked up a small number of times. The source of this sequence is a woman aged 55-70 years with acute or convalescent COVID-19. The sample taken for sequencing was peripheral blood. The chain uses TRBV7-2 and TRBJ2-7, with TRBD2 matching over 12 bases. CDR3 bases: TGTGCCAGCAGCATACTAGCGGGAGGCCCAGCTAACTCCTACGAGCAGTACTTC. This encodes CASSILAGGPANSYEQYF.